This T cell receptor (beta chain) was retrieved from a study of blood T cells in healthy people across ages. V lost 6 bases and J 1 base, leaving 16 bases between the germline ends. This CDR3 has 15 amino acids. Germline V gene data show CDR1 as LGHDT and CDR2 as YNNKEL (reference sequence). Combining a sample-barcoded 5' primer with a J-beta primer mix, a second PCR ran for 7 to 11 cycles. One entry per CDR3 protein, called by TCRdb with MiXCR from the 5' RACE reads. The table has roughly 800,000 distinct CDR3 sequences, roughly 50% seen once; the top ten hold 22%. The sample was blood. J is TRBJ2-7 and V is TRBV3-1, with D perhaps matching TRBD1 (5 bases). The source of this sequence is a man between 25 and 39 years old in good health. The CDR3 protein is CASRQTPDSSYEQYF. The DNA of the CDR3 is TGTGCCAGCAGACAAACCCCCGACAGTTCCTACGAGCAGTACTTC.